This TCR beta chain was sequenced for a study of HIV-infected children after antiretroviral therapy interruption. CDR1 and CDR2 from the germline V gene are LNHDA and SQIVND (reference sequence). The CDR3 length is 15 residues. V lost 7 bases to trimming and J lost 3 bases; unmatched junction nucleotides: 9. RNA-based 3' RACE libraries used unique molecular identifiers. One entry per CDR3 protein results from TCRdb running MiXCR on the 3' RACE reads. The sample yields more than 85,000 distinct CDR3 sequences, roughly 6.4% seen once. Documented treatment: PENTA 11 planned treatment interruption arm or continuous ART arm. This clonotype was seen at least ten times.

The sequence came from a pool of human donors with HIV. The sample was CD45RA+ CD4+ T cells from PBMCs, pooled from several time points, taken from a donor given antiretroviral therapy, either interrupted or continuous. Subset specified: naive CD4+ CD45RA+ CD45RO- T cells. The gene calls are TRBV19 and TRBJ2-7; 10 bases map to TRBD1. This CDR3 is CASTSRGTGVYEQYF. In DNA, the CDR3 is TGTGCCAGTACCTCAAGGGGGACAGGGGTCTACGAGCAGTACTTC.